This T cell receptor beta chain emerged from a study of shared clonotypes between healthy human individuals. V shed 6 bases and J shed 2 bases, with 8 bases lying between them. The germline gives CDR1 MNHNS, CDR2 SASEGT. The CDR3 loop spans 13 amino acids. Sequencing was performed with immunoSEQ multiplex PCR; in TCRdb, only in-frame clones are kept and a portion is missing. The data show some 2,400,000 clones, almost 96% seen once. The chain has TRBV6-1 and TRBJ1-5; tentative D call: TRBD1 (5 bases). The origin of this receptor is a man in his late teens or twenties in good health. The sequencing input was naive CD4+ T cells sorted from blood. Described subset: CD45RA+ positively selected. The CDR3 loop reads CASSLGRNQPQHF. In nucleotides, the CDR3 is TGTGCCAGCAGCCTGGGACGCAATCAGCCCCAGCATTTT.